This T cell receptor (beta chain) was found in a study of T cells after yellow fever vaccination (dated by TCRdb to about 2019). Broadly, across the study: The SMART-Seq v4 Ultra Low Input RNA kit was used to prepare libraries from fractions with low cell numbers. Blood samples were taken at several timepoints before and after primary and secondary immunization, and bulk PBMC replicates and cell subsets were isolated. To track T-cell clones before and after primary and booster YFV17D yellow fever vaccination, bulk TCR alpha and beta repertoires were sequenced longitudinally. The cohort comprised two healthy male donors, one aged 18 to 30 and one aged 30 to 40 years. What the research found in general, with its limitations: Because only a couple of donors were included in the study, the extent to which the findings can be generalized is limited. Most clones expanded after primary vaccination (approximately 95% of CD4 and 88% of CD8) were re-detected after the booster, suggesting that broad memory maintenance occurred. A small share of clonotypes occurred in both CD4 and CD8 compartments, likely arising from convergent recombination. The secondary T-cell response was found to be weaker but faster than the primary response, with a peak reached on day 5 rather than on day 15. FACS-sorted repertoires could contain abundant contaminating clonotypes from the bulk population, so computational filtering was required.

TCR cDNA was synthesized by 5'RACE template switching, which introduced a universal primer site and unique molecular identifiers. cDNA synthesis was primed from both the TCR alpha and TCR beta constant segments. Library amplification involved two PCR steps, and the second step added sample barcodes and sequencing adapters. Sequencing of libraries was performed on Illumina HiSeq 2500 (2x100 bp) or NovaSeq (2x150 bp). The authors' pipeline ran thus. MIGEC was used to demultiplex reads and collapse the reads into UMI consensus sequences, and MiXCR was used for V(D)J alignment. Vaccine-responding clonotypes were identified with edgeR using replicate PBMC samples, with FDR below 0.01 and a log2 fold change above 5 up to day 15 being required. Each bulk clonotype received a CD4 or CD8 identity based on whether the sequenced CD4 or CD8 repertoire contained that clonotype at higher abundance. The public reads were quality trimmed at Q25 with fastp and then assembled into clones with MiXCR by TCRdb, keeping productive beta chains. Rows are unified per CDR3 protein, each entry keeping the most common DNA and genes. The V and J calls come from TCRdb's annotation, not from the publication. The sample contains hundreds of thousands of distinct CDR3 sequences, 13% of them found a single time. The ten largest clones represent over 12% of the sample.

A word on this clonotype: No cognate antigen has been identified for it. Base-call qualities are not available, and no considerably larger clone is one nucleotide away.

The label giving this sample's treatment or condition can be read as: live attenuated yellow fever vaccine strain. At every blood-draw timepoint, two biological replicates of bulk PBMCs were collected. A standard Ficoll-Paque protocol was used to isolate PBMCs from peripheral blood. TriZol was used to extract RNA from bulk PBMCs, CD4 and CD8 fractions, and dextramer-positive and dextramer-negative fractions. The CDR3 numbers 14 residues from cysteine through phenylalanine. Just the 42-base CDR3 DNA is kept, in frame starting at base 1. From a lookup of the germline V gene, CDR1 and CDR2 are SGHRS and YFSETQ. V loses 6 bases at its end and J loses 4 bases; junction bases beyond the gene matches: 9.

The rearranged segments are TRBV5-1 and TRBJ2-7; 8 middle bases align to TRBD2. Material: PBMCs, obtained on the day of the yellow fever booster vaccination. This receptor was identified in a man aged 25-40 years who received the YFV17D yellow fever vaccine. The nucleotides are TGCGCCAGCACCTCGAGTGGCGGGAGGTACGAGCAGTACTTC. It encodes CASTSSGGRYEQYF.